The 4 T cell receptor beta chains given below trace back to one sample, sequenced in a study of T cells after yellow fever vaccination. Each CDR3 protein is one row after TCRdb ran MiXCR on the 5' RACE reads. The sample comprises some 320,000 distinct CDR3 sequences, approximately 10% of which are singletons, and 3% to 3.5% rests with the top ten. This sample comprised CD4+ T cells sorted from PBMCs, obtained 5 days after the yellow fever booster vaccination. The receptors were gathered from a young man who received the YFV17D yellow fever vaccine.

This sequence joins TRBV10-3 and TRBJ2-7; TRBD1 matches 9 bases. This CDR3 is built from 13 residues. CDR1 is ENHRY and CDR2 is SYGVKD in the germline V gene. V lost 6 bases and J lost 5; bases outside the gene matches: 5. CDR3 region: CAISGQGRNEQYV. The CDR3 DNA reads TGTGCCATCAGCGGACAGGGGAGAAACGAGCAGTACGTC.

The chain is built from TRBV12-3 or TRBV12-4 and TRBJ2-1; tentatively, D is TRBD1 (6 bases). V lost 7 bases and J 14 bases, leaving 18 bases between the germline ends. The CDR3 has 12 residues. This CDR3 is CASTLPTGVEFF. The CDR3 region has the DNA TGTGCCAGCACCCTCCCGACAGGAGTGGAGTTCTTC.

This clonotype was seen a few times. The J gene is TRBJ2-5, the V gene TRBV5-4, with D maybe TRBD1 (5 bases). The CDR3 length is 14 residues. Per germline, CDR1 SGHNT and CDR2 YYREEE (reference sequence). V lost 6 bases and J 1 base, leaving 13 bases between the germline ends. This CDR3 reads CASTSRVGQETQYF. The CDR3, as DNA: TGTGCCAGCACCTCCAGGGTGGGCCAAGAGACCCAGTACTTC. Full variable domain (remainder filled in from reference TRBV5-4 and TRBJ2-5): ETGVTQSPTHLIKTRGQQVTLRCSSQSGHNTVSWYQQALGQGPQFIFQYYREEENGRGNFPPRFSGLQFPNYSSELNVNALELDDSALYLCASTSRVGQETQYFGPGTRLLVL.

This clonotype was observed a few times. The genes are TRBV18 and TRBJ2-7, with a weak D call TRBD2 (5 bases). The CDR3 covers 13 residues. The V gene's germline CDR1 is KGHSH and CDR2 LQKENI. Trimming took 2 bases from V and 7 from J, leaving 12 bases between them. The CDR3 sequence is CASSPSGSEEQYV. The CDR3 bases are TGTGCCAGCTCACCATCGGGGAGTGAGGAGCAGTACGTC.